This T cell receptor beta chain was retrieved from a study of cytomegalovirus exposure and HLA in healthy donors. Turning to this clone: The antigen remains unidentified.

General study results and limits: It was reported that the classifier diagnosed cytomegalovirus status with high specificity and sensitivity in both the original and validation cohorts. A previous analysis found most TCR beta V segments productive roughly 87% or roughly 30% of the time. The authors judged a highly shared variant cluster likely a sequencing artifact. Presence/absence analysis assumed near-uniform sequencing depth across donors.

The CDR3 sequence is 15 residues long. In germline, CDR1 is MNHEY, CDR2 SMNVEV (reference sequence). The junction had 6 bases not matched to a gene; V was cut back by 4 bases and J by 4 bases. Primers included in the PCR were 60 Vbeta and 13 Jbeta primers. The repertoire was sequenced with immunoSEQ multiplex PCR; TCRdb's copy has only in-frame clones and lacks some. The sample carries 150,000 or so clones, 76% recorded once. The specimen was PBMCs. The source of this sequence is a male donor in good health and CMV-seronegative. V is TRBV27 and J is TRBJ1-2; TRBD1 matches 10 bases. The CDR3 protein is CASSSQTGGSYGYTF. In DNA, the CDR3 is TGTGCCAGCAGTTCCCAGACAGGGGGCAGCTATGGCTACACCTTC.